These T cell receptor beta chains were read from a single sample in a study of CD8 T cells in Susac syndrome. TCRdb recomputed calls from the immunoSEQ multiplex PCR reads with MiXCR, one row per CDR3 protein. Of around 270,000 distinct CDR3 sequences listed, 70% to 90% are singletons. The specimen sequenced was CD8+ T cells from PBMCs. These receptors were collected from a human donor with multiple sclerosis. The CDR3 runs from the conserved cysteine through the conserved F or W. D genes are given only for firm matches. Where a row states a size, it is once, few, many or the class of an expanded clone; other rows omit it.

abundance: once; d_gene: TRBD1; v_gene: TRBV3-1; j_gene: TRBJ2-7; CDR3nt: TGTGCCAGCAGCCAAGGTTGGACAGGGGCCCGCGAGCAGTACTTC; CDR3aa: CASSQGWTGAREQYF
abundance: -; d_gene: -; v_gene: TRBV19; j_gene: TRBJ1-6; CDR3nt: TGTGCCAGTAGTTGGGCGACGCGGGGTAATAATTCACCCCTCCACTTT; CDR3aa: CASSWATRGNNSPLHF
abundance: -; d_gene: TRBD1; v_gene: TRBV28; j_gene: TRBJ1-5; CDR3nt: TGTGCCAGCAGGACAGGGCCCCAAGCTTATTATAGCAATCAGCCCCAGCATTTT; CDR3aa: CASRTGPQAYYSNQPQHF
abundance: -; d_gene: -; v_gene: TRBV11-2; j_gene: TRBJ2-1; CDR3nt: TGTGCCAGCAGCTTAGAGGTTGGGCTAAACCCTGTTAATGAGCAGTTCTTC; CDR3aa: CASSLEVGLNPVNEQFF
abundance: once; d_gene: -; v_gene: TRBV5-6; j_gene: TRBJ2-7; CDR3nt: TGTGCCAGCAGCTTGCAAAGGTCCTACGAGCAGTACTTC; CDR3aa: CASSLQRSYEQYF
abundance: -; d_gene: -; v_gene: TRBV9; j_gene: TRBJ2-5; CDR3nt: TGTGCCAGCAGCGTAGCCGAAGAGACCCAGTACTTC; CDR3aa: CASSVAEETQYF
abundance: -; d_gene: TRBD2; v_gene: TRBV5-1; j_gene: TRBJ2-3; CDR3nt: TGCGCCAGCAGCTCCTTTAGCGGGGGGTTCGCAGATACGCAGTATTTT; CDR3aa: CASSSFSGGFADTQYF
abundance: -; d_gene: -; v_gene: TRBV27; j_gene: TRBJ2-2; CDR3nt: TGTGCCAGCAGTCGGGGTTACACCGGGGAGCTGTTTTTT; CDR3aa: CASSRGYTGELFF
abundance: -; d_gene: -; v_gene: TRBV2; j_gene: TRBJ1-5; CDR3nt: TGTGCCAGCAGTGAAGGACAGAATGGCAATCAGCCCCAGCATTTT; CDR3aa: CASSEGQNGNQPQHF
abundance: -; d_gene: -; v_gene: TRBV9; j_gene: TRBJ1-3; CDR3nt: TGTGCCAGCAGCGCGGGGACTGGAAACACCATATATTTT; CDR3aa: CASSAGTGNTIYF
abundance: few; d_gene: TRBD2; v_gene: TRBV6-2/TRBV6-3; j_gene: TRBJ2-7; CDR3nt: TGTGCCAGCAGTTACTCGTTGACTAGCGGGAGCTACGAGCAGTACTTC; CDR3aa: CASSYSLTSGSYEQYF
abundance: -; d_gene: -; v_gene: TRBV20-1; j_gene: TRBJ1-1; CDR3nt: TGCAGTGTAAGCGGAGGGGGTTACACTGAAGCTTTCTTT; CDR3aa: CSVSGGGYTEAFF
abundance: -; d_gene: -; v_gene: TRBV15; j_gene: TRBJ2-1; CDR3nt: TGTGCCACCAGCAGCTTTGGGCGAGACTCCTACAATGAGCAGTTCTTC; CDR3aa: CATSSFGRDSYNEQFF
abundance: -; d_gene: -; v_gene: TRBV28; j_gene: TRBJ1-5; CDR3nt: TGTGCCAGCAGGGTGAGTGGTGGCAATCAGCCCCAGCATTTT; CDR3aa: CASRVSGGNQPQHF
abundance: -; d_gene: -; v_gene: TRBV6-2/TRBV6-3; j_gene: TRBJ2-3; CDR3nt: TGTGCCAGCAGTTATGGTGTATTTAGCACAGATACGCAGTATTTT; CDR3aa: CASSYGVFSTDTQYF
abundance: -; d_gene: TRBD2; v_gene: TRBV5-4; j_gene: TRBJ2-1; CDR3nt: TGTGCCAGCAGCCCGGGGACTAGCGGGAGCCAGTACAATGAGCAGTTCTTC; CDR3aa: CASSPGTSGSQYNEQFF
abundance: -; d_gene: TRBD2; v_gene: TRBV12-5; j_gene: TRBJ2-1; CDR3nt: TGTGCTAGTGGTTTGCCCGCTAGCGGGTCGAGCTCCTACAATGAGCAGTTCTTC; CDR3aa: CASGLPASGSSSYNEQFF
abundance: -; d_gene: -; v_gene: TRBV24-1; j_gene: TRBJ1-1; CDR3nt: TGTGCCATGTCAGGCCCCGCAGGGACTGAAGCTTTCTTT; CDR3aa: CAMSGPAGTEAFF
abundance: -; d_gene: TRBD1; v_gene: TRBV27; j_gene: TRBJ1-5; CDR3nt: TGTGCCAGCAGTTTCTTGGGACAGGGTGGGGGGCCCCAGCATTTT; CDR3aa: CASSFLGQGGGPQHF
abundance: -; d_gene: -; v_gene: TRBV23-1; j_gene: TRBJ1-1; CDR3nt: TGCGCCAGCAGTCAATTTAAGGGCCACGACACTGAAGCTTTCTTT; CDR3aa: CASSQFKGHDTEAFF
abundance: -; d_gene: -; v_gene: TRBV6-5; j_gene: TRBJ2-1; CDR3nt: TGTGCCAGCAGTTACTTAGAGGGACACCCTTACAATGAGCAGTTCTTC; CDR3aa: CASSYLEGHPYNEQFF
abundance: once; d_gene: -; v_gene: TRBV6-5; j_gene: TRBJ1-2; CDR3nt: TGTGCCAGCAGTTACTCGAGTACGAGGGTCCGTGGCTACACCTTC; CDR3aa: CASSYSSTRVRGYTF
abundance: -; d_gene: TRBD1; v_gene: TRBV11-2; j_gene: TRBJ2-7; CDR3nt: TGTGCCAGCAGCTTCGGACAGGGTGGGTACTTC; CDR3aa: CASSFGQGGYF
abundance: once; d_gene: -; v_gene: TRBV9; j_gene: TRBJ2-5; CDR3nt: TGTGCCAGCAGCGTAACTGGGGGGGCAGAGACCCAGTACTTC; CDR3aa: CASSVTGGAETQYF
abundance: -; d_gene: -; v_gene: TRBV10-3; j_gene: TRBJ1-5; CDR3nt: TGTGCCATCAGTGCGATTCAGGGTTGGAATCAGCCCCAGCATTTT; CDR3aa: CAISAIQGWNQPQHF
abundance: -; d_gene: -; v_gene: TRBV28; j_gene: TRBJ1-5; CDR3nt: TGTGCCAGCAGTTTATCGGGGGTAGGCAATCAGCCCCAGCATTTT; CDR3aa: CASSLSGVGNQPQHF
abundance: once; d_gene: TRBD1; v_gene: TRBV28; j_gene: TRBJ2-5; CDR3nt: TGTGCCAGCAGTTTATGGGGACAGGTCCAAGAGACCCAGTACTTC; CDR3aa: CASSLWGQVQETQYF
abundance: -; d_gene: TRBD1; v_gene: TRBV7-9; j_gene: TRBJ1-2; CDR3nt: TGTGCCAGCAGCCCGTCCCGGGACAGGAGTTATGGCTACACCTTC; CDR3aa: CASSPSRDRSYGYTF
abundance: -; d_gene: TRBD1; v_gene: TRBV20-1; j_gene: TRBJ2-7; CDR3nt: TGCAGTGCTCCGGACGAGTCTGGATTCAGGGGGCTTAGCCCCTACGAGCAGTACTTC; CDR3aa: CSAPDESGFRGLSPYEQYF
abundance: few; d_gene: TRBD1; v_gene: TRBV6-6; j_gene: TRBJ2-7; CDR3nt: TGTGCCAGCAGCCCCGACAGGGGCAGCGACGAGCAGTACTTC; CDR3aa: CASSPDRGSDEQYF
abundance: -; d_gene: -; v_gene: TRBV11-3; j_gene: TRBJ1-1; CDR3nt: TGTGCCAGCAGCATGGGACCGAACACTGAAGCTTTCTTT; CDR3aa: CASSMGPNTEAFF
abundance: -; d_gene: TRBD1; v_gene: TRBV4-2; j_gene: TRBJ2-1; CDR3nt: TGTGCCAGCACCACAGGGGGCATTAAGAATGAGCAGTTCTTC; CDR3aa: CASTTGGIKNEQFF
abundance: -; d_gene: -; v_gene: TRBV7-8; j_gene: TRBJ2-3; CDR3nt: TGTGCCAGCAGTCCCCATTTATCCAGGGGATACCCGTCGCTAGCTAGCACAGATACGCAGTATTTT; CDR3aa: CASSPHLSRGYPSLASTDTQYF
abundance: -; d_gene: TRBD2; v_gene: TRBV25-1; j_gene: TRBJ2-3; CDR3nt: TGTGCCAGCAGTGATGGGATCGGACTAGGTGCAGATACGCAGTATTTT; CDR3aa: CASSDGIGLGADTQYF
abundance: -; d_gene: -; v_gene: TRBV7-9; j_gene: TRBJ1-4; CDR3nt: TGTGCCAGCAGCTTAGAGGGAACACAACTGTTTTTT; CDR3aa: CASSLEGTQLFF
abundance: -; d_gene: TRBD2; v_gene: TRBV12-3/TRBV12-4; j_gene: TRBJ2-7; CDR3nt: TGTGCCAGCAGTACAACTAGCGGGAGGGCCTACGAGCAGTACTTC; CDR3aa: CASSTTSGRAYEQYF
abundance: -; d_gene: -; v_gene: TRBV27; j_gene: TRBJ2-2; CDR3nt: TGTGCCAGCAGTCCTATCTCTTTTGGCGGGCCCGGGGAGCTGTTTTTT; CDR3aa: CASSPISFGGPGELFF
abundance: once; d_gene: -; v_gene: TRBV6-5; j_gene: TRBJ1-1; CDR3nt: TGTGCCAGCAGTTACTCAGATTCGGCAGGGGTTGAAGCTTTCTTT; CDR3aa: CASSYSDSAGVEAFF
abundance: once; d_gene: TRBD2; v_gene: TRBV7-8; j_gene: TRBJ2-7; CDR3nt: TGTGCCAGCAGCGATCTCCGGGGGGTTCTCTACGAGCAGTACTTC; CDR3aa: CASSDLRGVLYEQYF